This TCR beta chain was documented in a study of identical twins. Study observations and caveats: Excess sharing between twins was weaker in beta out-of-frame sequences. There is a chance that invariant MAIT and iNKT cells partially muddied zero-insertion analyses. There were fewer insertions in abundant cord blood beta clonotypes, but memory repertoires showed no such pattern.

A remark on this clonotype: Antigen specificity is unknown.

Template switching (which added a universal primer site) was used, and cDNA carried unique molecular identifiers. TCRdb reprocessed the 5' RACE reads via MiXCR and lists one record per CDR3 protein. The sample holds approximately 220,000 distinct CDR3 sequences, over 8% seen once. The source material was memory (CD45RO+) T cells sorted from blood. This receptor was obtained from a woman under 30 in good health.

The CDR3 DNA sequence: TGTGCCAGCAGCCAGGAAGGCGGGGGGGCAGATACGCAGTATTTT. Translating gives CASSQEGGGADTQYF. This chain uses TRBV4-2 with TRBJ2-3; 9 nucleotides match TRBD2. The trim removed 3 bases at V and 4 bases at J, leaving 5 bases unmatched. Germline loops: CDR1 LGHNA, CDR2 YNFKEQ. The CDR3 loop spans 15 amino acids.